These 12 T cell receptor beta chains originate from one sample sequenced in a study of T cell responses to AZD1222 COVID-19 vaccine. Profiled with immunoSEQ multiplex PCR; TCRdb holds only in-frame clones, not every one. The sample contains fewer than 140,000 clones, roughly 90% of which appear only once. The sequenced sample was peripheral blood, obtained on day 0 of AZD1222 vaccination. The receptors here all came from an adult in good health.

The chain combines TRBV7-6 with TRBJ1-6; the D gene is possibly TRBD1 (6 bases). The CDR3 sequence is 14 residues long. The V end was cut by 5 bases, the J end by 7 bases, with 12 bases between. Germline CDR1 is SGHVS and CDR2 is FNYEAQ. CDR3 sequence (DNA): TGTGCCAGCAGCCAACGACAGGCGAATTCACCCCTCCACTTT. Translating gives CASSQRQANSPLHF.

The chain couples TRBV13 to TRBJ2-7; D is perhaps TRBD1 (8 bases). Trimming took 5 bases from V and 3 from J, leaving 17 bases between them. This CDR3 has 15 residues. CDR1 and CDR2 (germline): PRHDT, FYEKMQ (reference sequence). CDR3 DNA sequence: TGTGCCAGCAGCCGAAGCGGGGACAGGTACTACGAGCAGTACTTC. It encodes CASSRSGDRYYEQYF.

The J gene is TRBJ2-2, the V gene TRBV19, with TRBD2 matching 7 bases. With 7 bases clipped from V and 7 bases from J, the junction kept 15 bases outside the gene matches. The CDR3 is made up of 16 amino acids. Germline V lookup: CDR1 LNHDA, CDR2 SQIVND (reference sequence). CDR3: CASTPTQRDPFGELFF. CDR3 coding DNA: TGTGCCAGTACTCCGACCCAGCGGGACCCTTTCGGGGAGCTGTTTTTT.

The chain carries TRBV7-3 and TRBJ1-1; D gene uncertain. The V gene's germline CDR1 is SGHTA and CDR2 FQGTGA. Trimming stripped 2 bases from V and 1 base from J, with 8 bases between. The CDR3 is 14 amino acids. CDR3 region: CASSLSGENTEAFF. The CDR3 DNA is TGTGCCAGCAGCTTATCCGGGGAGAACACTGAAGCTTTCTTT.

The chain couples TRBV28 to TRBJ2-7, with 8 positions matching TRBD2. Germline assignment: CDR1 MDHEN and CDR2 SYDVKM. V dropped 4 bases and J dropped 5; count of bases not matched to a gene: 7. The CDR3 consists of 14 residues. CDR3 sequence: CASSSPGLEDEQYF. As DNA, the CDR3 is TGTGCCAGCAGTTCTCCGGGACTAGAAGACGAGCAGTACTTC.

This sequence joins TRBV20-1 and TRBJ1-1, with D uncertain. The length of the CDR3 is 11 residues. Germline CDR1 is DFQATT and CDR2 is SNEGSKA (reference sequence). The V and J ends lost 0 bases and 11 bases respectively, with 10 bases between them. CDR3 region: CSARETPAAFF. CDR3 sequence (DNA): TGCAGTGCTAGAGAGACTCCGGCGGCTTTCTTT.

This chain joins TRBV10-1 and TRBJ2-7, with 9 bases identical to TRBD2. Germline loops: CDR1 WNHNN, CDR2 SYGVQD (reference sequence). This CDR3 has 15 residues. The ends lost 0 bases at V and 6 bases at J; junction bases unmatched: 6. The CDR3 DNA is TGCGCCAGCAGTGAGTCGGCTAGCGGGATTGTCGAGCAGTACTTC. This translates into CASSESASGIVEQYF.

The gene calls are TRBV7-9 and TRBJ2-1; the match to TRBD1 covers 7 bases. J lost 7 bases, V lost 1 base, and 13 bases had no gene match. The CDR3 sequence is 17 residues long. CDR1 SEHNR and CDR2 FQNEAQ come from the germline V gene (reference sequence). The chain's CDR3 is CASSLEAGAARGNEQFF. Written as DNA, the CDR3 is TGTGCCAGCAGCTTAGAGGCAGGTGCGGCCAGGGGGAATGAGCAGTTCTTC.

The chain carries TRBV5-5 and TRBJ1-4; D is perhaps TRBD1 (6 bases). V lost 4 bases and J 0 bases, leaving 13 bases between the germline ends. This CDR3 is 16 amino acids long. CDR1 is SGHKS and CDR2 is YYEKEE in the germline V gene (reference sequence). CDR3 sequence: CASSLGTRSTNEKLFF. The CDR3 DNA follows: TGTGCCAGCAGCCTAGGGACAAGATCAACTAATGAAAAACTGTTTTTT.

This clone occurred once. The V gene is TRBV28, the J gene TRBJ1-1; D not certain. CDR1 and CDR2 from the germline V gene are MDHEN and SYDVKM. Trimming took off 5 bases at V and 1 base at J, with 14 bases between the two ends. The CDR3 is 15 amino acids. The CDR3 nucleotides read TGTGCCAGCAGTCCTTCCTGGGTTTCGAACACTGAAGCTTTCTTT. It yields the protein CASSPSWVSNTEAFF.

The chain carries TRBV10-2 and TRBJ2-1; D assignment may be TRBD1 or TRBD2 (5 bases each). The CDR3 is 13 residues long. The V end lost 6 bases, the J end lost 4 bases, and 10 bases lay between the germline ends. Germline CDR1 reads WSHSY; CDR2 reads SAAADI. The CDR3 coding sequence is TGCGCCAGCAGGAGGGACCAGTACAATGAGCAGTTCTTC. Protein: CASRRDQYNEQFF.

The chain is built from TRBV11-2 and TRBJ2-1; D might be TRBD2 (6 bases). The CDR3 spans 15 residues. V lost 2 bases to trimming and J lost 3 bases, with 11 bases between them. Per germline, CDR1 SGHAT and CDR2 FQNNGV. CDR3 in DNA: TGTGCCAGCAGCTTACCGGGAGCTAACTACAATGAGCAGTTCTTC. It codes for CASSLPGANYNEQFF. The full variable domain, its missing parts supplied by reference TRBV11-2 and TRBJ2-1, is EAGVAQSPRYKIIEKRQSVAFWCNPISGHATLYWYQQILGQGPKLLIQFQNNGVVDDSQLPKDRFSAERLKGVDSTLKIQPAKLEDSAVYLCASSLPGANYNEQFFGPGTRLTVL.